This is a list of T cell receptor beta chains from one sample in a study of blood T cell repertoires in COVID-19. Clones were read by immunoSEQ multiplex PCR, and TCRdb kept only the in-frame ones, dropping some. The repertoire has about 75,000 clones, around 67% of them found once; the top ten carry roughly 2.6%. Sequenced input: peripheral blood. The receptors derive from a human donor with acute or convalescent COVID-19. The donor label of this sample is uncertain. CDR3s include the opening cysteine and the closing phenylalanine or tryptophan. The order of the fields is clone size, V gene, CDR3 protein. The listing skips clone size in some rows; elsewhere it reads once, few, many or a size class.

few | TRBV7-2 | CASSLEGGGVNEKLFF
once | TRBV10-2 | CASRDSEQYF
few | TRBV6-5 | CASSYGGVYGYTF
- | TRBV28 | CASSSTGGFANEKLFF
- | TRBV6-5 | CASSYQGTAQETQYF
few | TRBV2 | CASKGPNEKLFF
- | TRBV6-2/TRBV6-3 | CASSSGGQGKQPQHF
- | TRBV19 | CASRRDRLSVQYF
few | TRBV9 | CASSETGNINQPQHF
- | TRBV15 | CATSRDFTDTQYF
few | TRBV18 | CASSPEYSYEQYF
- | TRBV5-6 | CASSRDRGQETQYF